The 26 T cell receptor beta chains given below trace back to one sample, sequenced in a study of cytomegalovirus exposure and HLA in healthy donors. TCRdb keeps only in-frame clones here, not all; method: immunoSEQ multiplex PCR. The data hold about 270,000 clones, with approximately 86% observed a single time. The sample consisted of PBMCs. The receptor set was obtained from a woman aged 18-30 years in good health and CMV-seronegative.

J is TRBJ1-2 and V is TRBV28; D is possibly TRBD1 (5 bases). V was cut by 7 bases and J by 8 bases, with 14 bases left in between. This CDR3 has 12 residues. Germline V CDR1 and CDR2: MDHEN, SYDVKM. The CDR3 region has the DNA TGTGCCAGCAACGGGCAGGGCAGCGGCTACACCTTC. Translating gives CASNGQGSGYTF.

The V and J genes are TRBV5-1 and TRBJ2-3, with 11 bases that match TRBD2. J lost 4 bases, V lost 0 bases, and 1 base had no gene match. The CDR3 totals 15 residues. Germline CDR1 and CDR2: SGHRS and YFSETQ. The CDR3 is CASSLGLAGSDTQYF. CDR3 nucleotide sequence: TGCGCCAGCAGCTTGGGACTAGCGGGGTCAGATACGCAGTATTTT.

The chain combines TRBV7-2 with TRBJ2-5; 7 nucleotides agree with TRBD2. The V and J ends lost 1 base and 3 bases, in that order; junction bases with no gene match: 5. Per the germline V gene, CDR1 is SGHTA and CDR2 is FQGNSA. This CDR3 has 15 residues. The CDR3 sequence is CASSLGPGREETQYF. In nucleotides, the CDR3 is TGTGCCAGCAGCTTAGGTCCAGGGAGGGAAGAGACCCAGTACTTC.

The chain carries TRBV7-3 and TRBJ1-2; 9 bases are a match to TRBD1. The CDR3 loop spans 13 amino acids. V shed 1 base, J shed 8 bases, and the junction held 2 bases outside the gene matches. Germline loops: CDR1 SGHTA, CDR2 FQGTGA. The CDR3 sequence: CASSLNRGQGYTF. The CDR3 DNA follows: TGTGCCAGCAGCTTAAACAGGGGGCAAGGCTACACCTTC. The full variable domain, rest sourced from reference TRBV7-3 and TRBJ1-2, is GAGVSQTPSNKVTEKGKYVELRCDPISGHTALYWYRQSLGQGPEFLIYFQGTGAADDSGLPNDRFFAVRPEGSVSTLKIQRTERGDSAVYLCASSLNRGQGYTFGSGTRLTVV.

The J gene is TRBJ2-7, the V gene TRBV7-2; maybe TRBD2 (6 bases). The CDR3 consists of 14 residues. CDR1 and CDR2 from the germline V gene are SGHTA and FQGNSA. V was cut by 6 bases and J by 7 bases, with 19 bases left in between. CDR3 nucleotide sequence: TGTGCCAGCAGTCCCGATCGGGGGAAGCGTGAGCAGTACTTC. Its protein product is CASSPDRGKREQYF.

The CDR3 DNA is TGCGCCAGCAGCTTGCAGGCGGGAGTGACAGATACGCAGTATTTT. Translating it yields CASSLQAGVTDTQYF. This chain joins TRBV5-1 and TRBJ2-3, with 7 bases aligning to TRBD2. The V and J ends lost 1 base and 3 bases, in that order; junction bases with no gene match: 5. Per the germline V gene, CDR1 is SGHRS and CDR2 is YFSETQ. CDR3 length: 15 residues. The full variable domain, completed using reference TRBV5-1 and TRBJ2-3, is KAGVTQTPRYLIKTRGQQVTLSCSPISGHRSVSWYQQTPGQGLQFLFEYFSETQRNKGNFPGRFSGRQFSNSRSEMNVSTLELGDSALYLCASSLQAGVTDTQYFGPGTRLTVL.

The J gene is TRBJ1-6, the V gene TRBV30; TRBD1 agrees at 7 bases. This CDR3 contains 15 residues. The junction had 5 bases not matched to a gene; V was cut back by 3 bases and J by 3 bases. CDR1 is GTSNPN and CDR2 is SVGIG in the germline V gene (reference sequence). CDR3 protein: CAWRATGIYNSPLHF. CDR3 DNA sequence: TGTGCCTGGAGGGCGACAGGGATCTATAATTCACCCCTCCACTTT.

The count of this clone is one. The chain recombines TRBV2 with TRBJ2-7; D may be TRBD1 (6 bases). Trimming shortened V by 7 bases and J by 3 bases, and 16 bases separated the two germline ends. Germline loops: CDR1 SNHLY, CDR2 FYNNEI. The CDR3 covers 14 residues. CDR3 DNA: TGTGCCAGCAAGCCGGACAGTGACCTCTACGAGCAGTACTTC. It yields the protein CASKPDSDLYEQYF.

There are many counts of this clone. This chain links TRBV10-2 with TRBJ2-7, with 16 bases aligning to TRBD2. Germline CDR1 reads WSHSY; CDR2 reads SAAADI. CDR3 length: 19 amino acids. Trimming at V came to 2 bases and at J to 0 bases, leaving 7 bases not matched to a gene. CDR3: CASSEMGLAGGLPSYEQYF. The CDR3 DNA sequence: TGCGCCAGCAGTGAGATGGGACTAGCGGGAGGGCTTCCCTCCTACGAGCAGTACTTC.

The chain has TRBV6-1 and TRBJ2-7; perhaps TRBD1 as D (6 bases). Germline V gives CDR1 MNHNS, CDR2 SASEGT. The CDR3 runs 14 residues. The V gene lost 7 bases and the J gene lost 3 bases, with 16 bases spanning the gap. The CDR3 DNA reads TGTGCCAGCAATAGAGACAGGAACTACTACGAGCAGTACTTC. As protein: CASNRDRNYYEQYF.

The rearrangement links TRBV23-1 to TRBJ2-1; 8 nucleotides align to TRBD1. TRBV23-1 is placed among ORFs of uncertain function. After removal of 0 bases from V and 2 bases from J, the junction contained 3 bases not matched to a gene. This CDR3 is built from 16 residues. This chain's CDR3 is CASSQSEDRAYNEQFF. CDR3 DNA sequence: TGCGCCAGCAGTCAATCGGAGGACAGGGCCTACAATGAGCAGTTCTTC.

The chain carries TRBV6-5 and TRBJ2-3, with 11 bases fitting TRBD1. Trimming cost V 7 bases and J 5 bases; bases outside gene matches: 8. Germline V lookup: CDR1 MNHEY, CDR2 SVGAGI. There are 15 residues in the CDR3. The CDR3 region has the DNA TGTGCCAGCATAAAGTCGGGACAGGGGGTAGATACGCAGTATTTT. Its protein product is CASIKSGQGVDTQYF.

This clone appeared a single time. V and J are TRBV6-5 and TRBJ1-1; TRBD1 is a possible D gene (6 bases). With 5 bases removed from V and 1 base from J, the gap between germline ends came to 11 bases. Germline V lookup: CDR1 MNHEY, CDR2 SVGAGI. This CDR3 is built from 14 residues. The CDR3 sequence: CASSRGGSNTEAFF. The CDR3 coding sequence is TGTGCCAGCAGTCGAGGGGGTTCGAACACTGAAGCTTTCTTT.

The chain has TRBV2 and TRBJ2-7, with 7 bases that match TRBD1. CDR1 and CDR2 from the germline V gene are SNHLY and FYNNEI. CDR3 length: 17 residues. J lost 2 bases, V lost 7 bases, and 17 bases had no gene match. The CDR3 spells CASKNPGQPWGPYEQYF. CDR3 coding DNA: TGTGCCAGCAAGAACCCGGGACAGCCCTGGGGGCCCTACGAGCAGTACTTC. Full variable domain (missing parts from reference TRBV2 and TRBJ2-7): EPEVTQTPSHQVTQMGQEVILRCVPISNHLYFYWYRQILGQKVEFLVSFYNNEISEKSEIFDDQFSVERPDGSNFTLKIRSTKLEDSAMYFCASKNPGQPWGPYEQYFGPGTRLTVT.

The V call is TRBV5-8, the J call TRBJ1-2; perhaps TRBD1 as D (6 bases). Germline CDR1 and CDR2: SGHTS and YDEGEE. The CDR3 is made up of 14 amino acids. The V gene lost 3 bases and the J gene lost 6 bases, with 15 bases spanning the gap. CDR3 DNA sequence: TGTGCCAGCAGCTCTTTAGGACAGTACCATGGCTACACCTTC. Residues: CASSSLGQYHGYTF.

The rearrangement joins TRBV6-6 to TRBJ1-2; 8 nucleotides match TRBD1. Trimming took 6 bases from V and 6 from J; bases not matched to a gene: 6. Germline V gives CDR1 MNHNY, CDR2 SVGAGI (reference sequence). This CDR3 has 13 amino acids. The CDR3 bases are TGTGCCAGCAGACGGCAGGGGGCTGATGGCTACACCTTC. It translates to CASRRQGADGYTF.

For the CDR3, the DNA is TGTGCCAGCAGCTTAGGAGGCGGCAGAGCCCAAGAGACCCAGTACTTC. Translated: CASSLGGGRAQETQYF. The J gene is TRBJ2-5, the V gene TRBV7-2, with no clear D. This CDR3 has 16 residues. Germline CDR1 and CDR2: SGHTA and FQGNSA. Trimming removed 1 base from V and 1 base from J, with 13 bases in between.

The rearrangement uses TRBV6-5 and TRBJ2-2; 9 nucleotides align to TRBD2. The V gene's germline CDR1 is MNHEY and CDR2 SVGAGI. V lost 6 bases to trimming and J lost 5 bases; unmatched junction nucleotides: 4. CDR3 length equals 14 residues. CDR3 loop: CASRGLAQTGELFF. The CDR3 DNA sequence: TGTGCCAGCAGAGGACTAGCGCAAACCGGGGAGCTGTTTTTT.

This clone was recorded only once. The chain recombines TRBV4-1 with TRBJ2-1, with TRBD2 matching over 10 bases. Trimming cost V 4 bases and J 5 bases; bases outside gene matches: 8. Germline V lookup: CDR1 MGHRA, CDR2 YSYEKL. The CDR3 totals 16 residues. The CDR3 loop reads CASSPLPLAGNNEQFF. The CDR3, as DNA: TGCGCCAGCAGCCCCCTTCCACTAGCGGGGAACAATGAGCAGTTCTTC.

V is TRBV27 and J is TRBJ2-7; TRBD1 is a possible D gene (6 bases). Germline CDR1 reads MNHEY; CDR2 reads SMNVEV (reference sequence). The CDR3 contains 15 residues. Trimming removed 3 bases from V and 4 bases from J, with 16 bases in between. For the CDR3, the DNA is TGTGCCAGCAGTTTTACGGCAGGGGCCCGATACGAGCAGTACTTC. Encoded protein: CASSFTAGARYEQYF.

V and J are TRBV11-2 and TRBJ2-2; 10 nucleotides align to TRBD2. V was clipped by 6 bases and J by 1 base; unmatched bases: 5. CDR1 and CDR2 (germline): SGHAT, FQNNGV. CDR3 length equals 16 residues. The chain's CDR3 is CASRPTSGKNTGELFF. CDR3 bases: TGTGCCAGCAGACCTACTAGCGGGAAGAACACCGGGGAGCTGTTTTTT.

This sequence joins TRBV7-3 and TRBJ1-2; 9 bases fit TRBD1. Germline CDR1 and CDR2: SGHTA and FQGTGA. The V gene end was trimmed by 6 bases and the J gene end by 7 bases; junction bases not matched to a gene: 6. The length of the CDR3 is 13 residues. This chain's CDR3 is CASSYTGGGGYTF. The CDR3 coding sequence is TGTGCCAGCAGTTATACAGGGGGCGGTGGCTACACCTTC.

Regarding this clone: The sample contains more than one DNA sequence encoding this CDR3. The gene calls are TRBV28 and TRBJ2-7; D ambiguous. The CDR3 consists of 14 residues. Germline CDR1 is MDHEN and CDR2 is SYDVKM. Trimming stripped 3 bases from V and 0 bases from J, with 9 bases between. The CDR3 sequence: CASSLYGSSYEQYF. In DNA form, the CDR3 reads TGTGCCAGCAGTTTGTATGGTAGCTCCTACGAGCAGTACTTC.

The chain is built from TRBV29-1 and TRBJ2-7, with D perhaps TRBD1 (9 bases). The V end was cut by 4 bases, the J end by 2 bases, with 21 bases between. This CDR3 is built from 16 residues. Germline V gene sequence: CDR1 SQVTM, CDR2 ANQGSEA. The CDR3 DNA is TGCAGCGTTGCAAAGAATAGCGGGACAGGGCCCTACGAGCAGTACTTC. The encoded protein is CSVAKNSGTGPYEQYF.

This clone appeared a single time. This chain joins TRBV6-5 and TRBJ1-5; D remains ambiguous. This CDR3 region has 15 residues. Germline CDR1 and CDR2: MNHEY and SVGAGI. V was cut by 5 bases and J by 5 bases, with 16 bases left in between. DNA of the CDR3: TGTGCCAGCAGTCTCAACCCGGGGAGCCATCAGCCCCAGCATTTT. Its translation: CASSLNPGSHQPQHF.

The chain joins TRBV6-4 to TRBJ2-2, with TRBD2 identical over 8 bases. The CDR3 consists of 14 residues. V lost 8 bases to trimming and J lost 2 bases; unmatched junction nucleotides: 4. Germline V CDR1 and CDR2: MRHNA, SNTAGT. The CDR3 protein is CASQREINTGELFF. CDR3 DNA: TGTGCCAGCCAGCGGGAGATCAACACCGGGGAGCTGTTTTTT.